A single sample is the source of the 26 T cell receptor beta chains below, sequenced in a study of graft-versus-host responses after intestinal transplantation. Which antigens these TCRs recognize remains unknown. TCRdb keeps only in-frame clones here, not all; method: immunoSEQ multiplex PCR. The data hold fewer than 95,000 clones, with roughly 91% observed a single time. Material: unstimulated CD8+ T cells sorted from spleen or lymph node cells, obtained before intestinal transplant. These receptor sequences come from a human donor who received an intestinal transplant.

The gene calls are TRBV2 and TRBJ1-1, with D unclear. Per the germline V gene, CDR1 is SNHLY and CDR2 is FYNNEI. The CDR3 length is 13 residues. V shed 6 bases and J shed 3 bases, with 11 bases lying between them. CDR3 nucleotides: TGTGCCAGCAGCCCCCAGCGTTACACTGAAGCTTTCTTT. It translates to CASSPQRYTEAFF.

J is TRBJ1-1 and V is TRBV5-5; D call uncertain. CDR3 length equals 13 residues. The V end lost 0 bases, the J end lost 1 base, and 4 bases lay between the germline ends. The V gene's germline CDR1 is SGHKS and CDR2 YYEKEE (reference sequence). The CDR3 loop reads CASSLEANTEAFF. The CDR3 nucleotides are TGTGCCAGCAGCTTGGAAGCGAACACTGAAGCTTTCTTT.

J is TRBJ1-2 and V is TRBV6-6; the match to TRBD1 covers 10 bases. Trimming took 6 bases from V and 5 from J; bases not matched to a gene: 12. From germline, CDR1 is MNHNY and CDR2 SVGAGI (reference sequence). The CDR3 consists of 16 residues. CDR3 region: CASSRGDRGSYYGYTF. In DNA form, the CDR3 reads TGTGCCAGCAGCCGGGGGGACAGGGGCTCTTATTATGGCTACACCTTC.

This clone showed up just once. This chain's CDR3 is CASSTLGTGNTGELFF. CDR3 nucleotide sequence: TGTGCCAGCAGCACACTCGGGACAGGCAACACCGGGGAGCTGTTTTTT. The V gene is TRBV7-9, the J gene TRBJ2-2; 8 bases are shared with TRBD1. The CDR3 runs 16 residues. The V gene end was trimmed by 5 bases and the J gene end by 2 bases; junction bases not matched to a gene: 7. CDR1 is SEHNR and CDR2 is FQNEAQ in the germline V gene (reference sequence).

The V and J genes are TRBV30 and TRBJ1-4; D unclear. This CDR3 region has 13 residues. Germline lookup yields CDR1 GTSNPN and CDR2 SVGIG (reference sequence). V gave up 3 bases and J gave up 7 bases, with 12 bases separating them. The CDR3 is CAWRPTSSEKLFF. The CDR3 DNA follows: TGTGCCTGGAGACCTACCTCGAGTGAAAAACTGTTTTTT.

The V gene is TRBV7-2, the J gene TRBJ2-7, with 8 positions matching TRBD1. Germline loops: CDR1 SGHTA, CDR2 FQGNSA. The CDR3 has 15 residues. J lost 4 bases, V lost 3 bases, and 8 bases had no gene match. The CDR3 is CASSFAPGGGYEQYF. The CDR3 DNA reads as TGTGCCAGCAGCTTTGCTCCAGGGGGCGGGTACGAGCAGTACTTC.

The genes are TRBV4-3 and TRBJ1-6, with 9 nucleotides matching TRBD1. Per the germline V gene, CDR1 is LGHNA and CDR2 is YSLEER. The CDR3 consists of 18 residues. J lost 10 bases, V lost 4 bases, and 17 bases had no gene match. CDR3 residues: CASSPSSLTGQGESPLHF. CDR3 sequence (DNA): TGCGCCAGCAGCCCGTCTTCCCTTACGGGACAGGGCGAGTCACCCCTCCACTTT.

The CDR3 nucleotides read TGTGCCAGCAGCCCTATACCTCCCAGGACAGGGGGTGTATCCGGGGAGCTGTTTTTT. Protein: CASSPIPPRTGGVSGELFF. The V call is TRBV27, the J call TRBJ2-2; 10 bases are shared with TRBD1. Germline lookup yields CDR1 MNHEY and CDR2 SMNVEV (reference sequence). Unmatched junction bases numbered 19, after V lost 6 bases and J lost 6 bases. The CDR3 runs 19 residues.

The chain uses TRBV28 and TRBJ1-2; D uncertain. The germline V gene has CDR1 MDHEN and CDR2 SYDVKM. The V gene lost 7 bases and the J gene lost 2 bases, with 11 bases spanning the gap. CDR3 length: 13 amino acids. This chain's CDR3 is CASTTPANYGYTF. For the CDR3, the DNA is TGTGCCAGCACCACTCCAGCGAACTATGGCTACACCTTC.

This chain uses TRBV27 with TRBJ1-5; D is unresolved. The germline V gene has CDR1 MNHEY and CDR2 SMNVEV (reference sequence). Trimming pared 4 bases from V and 1 base from J, leaving 5 bases between. This CDR3 contains 13 residues. For the CDR3, the DNA is TGTGCCAGCAGTTGGAGGAGCAATCAGCCCCAGCATTTT. Protein product: CASSWRSNQPQHF.

V is TRBV27 and J is TRBJ2-7; D is perhaps TRBD2 (5 bases). The CDR3 sequence is 14 residues long. With 6 bases removed from V and 9 bases from J, the gap between germline ends came to 21 bases. CDR1 and CDR2 from the germline V gene are MNHEY and SMNVEV (reference sequence). The CDR3 nucleotides read TGTGCCAGCAGACCGGGGAGCGGCCTATTAGGGCAGTACTTC. Translating it yields CASRPGSGLLGQYF.

The CDR3 DNA follows: TGTGCCAGCAGGCGGGGGGGGTCGGATACGCAGTATTTT. Its translation is CASRRGGSDTQYF. The chain is built from TRBV27 and TRBJ2-3; 9 nucleotides agree with TRBD2. The CDR3 covers 13 residues. Germline V CDR1 and CDR2: MNHEY, SMNVEV (reference sequence). J gave up 6 bases and V 6 bases, and 4 bases lay outside the gene matches.

The chain couples TRBV21-1 to TRBJ2-2; the listed D gene, TRBD1, was not tested against the DNA. TRBV21-1 represents a pseudogene. The CDR3 runs 14 residues. The CDR3, as DNA: TGTGCCAGCAGTTTCAGGGGAGACACCGGGGAGCTGTTTTTT. This gives the protein CASSFRGDTGELFF.

This rearrangement joins TRBV7-9 to TRBJ1-2; TRBD1 is a possible D gene (5 bases). Trimming removed 8 bases from V and 8 bases from J, with 12 bases in between. This CDR3 is 11 amino acids long. CDR1 and CDR2 from the germline V gene are SEHNR and FQNEAQ (reference sequence). The CDR3 sequence: CASGDSLGYTF. Here the CDR3 DNA reads TGTGCCAGCGGCGACAGTCTCGGCTACACCTTC.

V usage is TRBV11-3 and J usage is TRBJ2-7, with D possibly TRBD1 on 5 matching bases. V was clipped by 2 bases and J by 4 bases, with 9 bases between them. This CDR3 spans 13 amino acids. Germline V gene sequence: CDR1 SGHNT, CDR2 YENEEA. CDR3 DNA: TGTGCCAGCAGCTTACCAGGGCGGTACGAGCAGTACTTC. This translates into CASSLPGRYEQYF.

J is TRBJ1-1 and V is TRBV27; D is unclear. Germline V gene sequence: CDR1 MNHEY, CDR2 SMNVEV (reference sequence). V shed 4 bases and J shed 0 bases, with 9 bases lying between them. The CDR3 contains 14 residues. This chain's CDR3 is CASSSGKMNTEAFF. The CDR3 DNA sequence: TGTGCCAGCAGTTCCGGTAAGATGAACACTGAAGCTTTCTTT.

There are a few counts of this clone. This sequence joins TRBV11-2 and TRBJ1-2; D gene uncertain. Germline CDR1 and CDR2: SGHAT and FQNNGV. With 0 bases removed from V and 1 base from J, the gap between germline ends came to 6 bases. The CDR3 has 14 amino acids. CDR3 protein: CASSLDQHNYGYTF. Written as DNA, the CDR3 is TGTGCCAGCAGCTTAGATCAACATAACTATGGCTACACCTTC.

The V call is TRBV27, the J call TRBJ1-5, with 12 positions matching TRBD1. The CDR3 length is 15 residues. Germline V gene sequence: CDR1 MNHEY, CDR2 SMNVEV (reference sequence). The V segment lost 6 bases and the J segment 5 bases; nucleotides outside the gene matches: 5. DNA for the CDR3: TGTGCCAGCAGCCTCGGGACAGGGGGCCATCAGCCCCAGCATTTT. It yields the protein CASSLGTGGHQPQHF.

The V and J genes are TRBV27 and TRBJ1-6; 10 positions agree with TRBD1. Germline V CDR1 and CDR2: MNHEY, SMNVEV (reference sequence). The V segment lost 3 bases and the J segment 8 bases; nucleotides outside the gene matches: 13. This CDR3 region has 18 residues. The CDR3 loop is CASSLTGGFPPKDSPLHF. The CDR3 DNA sequence: TGTGCCAGCAGTTTGACAGGGGGCTTTCCCCCCAAGGATTCACCCCTCCACTTT.

As concerns this clone: Other DNA sequences in the same sample also yield this CDR3. The chain has TRBV19 and TRBJ1-3, with 7 bases identical to TRBD1. CDR3 length: 14 residues. With 5 bases clipped from V and 4 bases from J, the junction kept 5 bases outside the gene matches. Germline V gene sequence: CDR1 LNHDA, CDR2 SQIVND (reference sequence). CDR3 sequence (DNA): TGTGCCAGTAGTTTTACGACAGGGGGAAACACCATATATTTT. Translated: CASSFTTGGNTIYF.

The J gene is TRBJ2-3, the V gene TRBV19, with a weak D call TRBD2 (5 bases). Germline CDR1 and CDR2: LNHDA and SQIVND (reference sequence). The CDR3 sequence is 15 residues long. V shed 1 base and J shed 1 base, with 9 bases lying between them. The CDR3 loop is CASSIGYGGTDTQYF. In DNA form, the CDR3 reads TGTGCCAGTAGTATAGGGTACGGGGGCACAGATACGCAGTATTTT.

V and J are TRBV4-1 and TRBJ2-7, with TRBD1 as a possible D gene (6 bases). Germline CDR1 reads MGHRA; CDR2 reads YSYEKL. The CDR3 is 14 residues long. V lost 5 bases, J lost 3 bases, and 14 bases lay in between. The CDR3 spells CASSSGQMGYEQYF. As DNA, the CDR3 is TGCGCCAGCAGCTCCGGACAGATGGGCTACGAGCAGTACTTC.

V gene TRBV4-3 combines with J gene TRBJ1-2; 8 positions match TRBD1. Germline V gene lookup returns CDR1 LGHNA and CDR2 YSLEER. This CDR3 spans 13 amino acids. With V trimmed by 4 bases and J by 5 bases, 3 bases remained unmatched. CDR3 bases: TGCGCCAGCAGCCCGGGACAGGATTATGGCTACACCTTC. Translated: CASSPGQDYGYTF.

This sequence joins TRBV6-5 and TRBJ1-5; TRBD1 aligns across 9 bases. V lost 2 bases to trimming and J lost 5 bases; unmatched junction nucleotides: 4. Germline V gene sequence: CDR1 MNHEY, CDR2 SVGAGI. The CDR3 totals 15 residues. In DNA, the CDR3 is TGTGCCAGCAGTTACGGACAGGGGACCGATCAGCCCCAGCATTTT. Translated: CASSYGQGTDQPQHF.

The V call is TRBV4-3, the J call TRBJ2-7, with 7 bases aligning to TRBD2. The CDR3 is 17 amino acids. Looked up from germline, CDR1 is LGHNA and CDR2 is YSLEER. After removal of 0 bases from V and 2 bases from J, the junction contained 10 bases not matched to a gene. CDR3 region: CASSQDPASGWPYEQYF. For the CDR3, the DNA is TGCGCCAGCAGCCAAGATCCGGCTAGCGGATGGCCCTACGAGCAGTACTTC.

This chain connects TRBV30 to TRBJ2-3; 11 bases map to TRBD2. J was trimmed by 4 bases and V by 0 bases; bases with no gene match: 6. The CDR3 is made up of 16 amino acids. Per the germline V gene, CDR1 is GTSNPN and CDR2 is SVGIG (reference sequence). The CDR3 sequence is CAWSVPLAGGADTQYF. The CDR3 DNA reads TGTGCCTGGAGTGTACCCCTAGCGGGGGGTGCAGATACGCAGTATTTT.